The 19 T cell receptor beta chains below come from one sample, sequenced in a study of blood T cell repertoires in COVID-19. The repertoire was sequenced with immunoSEQ multiplex PCR; TCRdb's copy has only in-frame clones and lacks some. This sample carries 150,000 to 200,000 clones, approximately 88% of them seen once, and the ten largest clones take 1.6%. Sequencing was performed on peripheral blood. These receptors were collected from a woman between 50 and 59 years old with acute or convalescent COVID-19.

This rearrangement joins TRBV20-1 to TRBJ2-7; D might be TRBD2 (10 bases). Trimming took 3 bases from V and 2 from J, leaving 29 bases between them. The CDR3 covers 19 residues. CDR1 is DFQATT and CDR2 is SNEGSKA in the germline V gene (reference sequence). In DNA form, the CDR3 reads TGCAGTGCTAGTCGGTTCGGGACAGGGAGGCTAGCGGGAGCCTACGAGCAGTACTTC. As protein: CSASRFGTGRLAGAYEQYF.

This sequence joins TRBV2 and TRBJ2-7; TRBD2 matches at 10 bases. The CDR3 sequence is 14 residues long. The junction had 7 bases not matched to a gene; V was cut back by 10 bases and J by 1 base. Germline values: CDR1 SNHLY, CDR2 FYNNEI. Here the CDR3 DNA reads TGTGCCACCTGGAGCGGGAGGGTATCCTACGAGCAGTACTTC. This gives the protein CATWSGRVSYEQYF.

This clone appeared once. The chain links TRBV20-1 to TRBJ2-5; D ambiguous. This CDR3 is 11 amino acids long. Trimming cost V 3 bases and J 5 bases, with 7 bases left between them. Germline V gene sequence: CDR1 DFQATT, CDR2 SNEGSKA (reference sequence). CDR3 nucleotide sequence: TGCAGTGCTAGGAACTTCGAGACCCAGTACTTC. As protein: CSARNFETQYF.

The gene calls are TRBV7-2 and TRBJ1-6, with D unclear. This CDR3 comprises 13 residues. V was shortened by 2 bases and J by 10 bases, with 9 bases between the two germline ends. CDR1 is SGHTA and CDR2 is FQGNSA in the germline V gene. This CDR3 reads CASSLFLRSPLHF. In DNA, the CDR3 is TGTGCCAGCAGCTTATTTTTGCGGTCACCCCTCCACTTT.

J is TRBJ2-1 and V is TRBV7-9, with no clear D. Trimming pared 4 bases from V and 6 bases from J, leaving 7 bases between. Germline V gene data show CDR1 as SEHNR and CDR2 as FQNEAQ (reference sequence). The CDR3 length is 12 residues. CDR3 residues: CASSYRANEQFF. In DNA form, the CDR3 reads TGTGCCAGCAGCTATAGAGCCAATGAGCAGTTCTTC.

The chain links TRBV5-1 to TRBJ2-5; D not resolved. This CDR3 spans 12 amino acids. Germline V lookup: CDR1 SGHRS, CDR2 YFSETQ. V was pared by 5 bases and J by 2 bases, with 7 bases between. CDR3 bases: TGCGCCAGCAGAATAGATCAAGAGACCCAGTACTTC. Translating gives CASRIDQETQYF.

The rearrangement joins TRBV9 to TRBJ2-3; 9 nucleotides line up with TRBD2. CDR3 size: 15 residues. Germline CDR1 reads SGDLS; CDR2 reads YYNGEE. V was clipped by 2 bases and J by 4 bases; unmatched bases: 5. The CDR3: CASSVVSGGSDTQYF. The CDR3 coding sequence is TGTGCCAGCAGCGTGGTTAGCGGGGGATCAGATACGCAGTATTTT.

V usage is TRBV30 and J usage is TRBJ1-1; TRBD1 agrees at 8 bases. CDR1 and CDR2 (germline): GTSNPN, SVGIG (reference sequence). J lost 4 bases, V lost 6 bases, and 7 bases had no gene match. The CDR3 runs to 13 residues. The CDR3 DNA sequence: TGTGCCTGTAACAGGGGGGAAAGCACTGAAGCTTTCTTT. Protein: CACNRGESTEAFF.

The chain has TRBV6-1 and TRBJ2-1; 9 positions match TRBD2. Losses at the gene ends were 3 bases for V and 4 bases for J; bases not matched to a gene: 13. Germline CDR1 MNHNS, CDR2 SASEGT. The CDR3 totals 18 residues. CDR3 nucleotides: TGTGCCAGCAGTGACCTGACTAGCGGAACCTTATTTTACAATGAGCAGTTCTTC. It specifies CASSDLTSGTLFYNEQFF.

The gene calls are TRBV19 and TRBJ1-1; D not certain. The germline gives CDR1 LNHDA, CDR2 SQIVND (reference sequence). This CDR3 contains 14 residues. V was cut by 9 bases and J by 2 bases, with 16 bases left in between. The CDR3 DNA reads as TGTGCCAGCCTTCTTCCGGGAGCAAACACTGAAGCTTTCTTT. Translation: CASLLPGANTEAFF.

The chain recombines TRBV11-1 with TRBJ2-2, with TRBD2 as a possible D gene (5 bases). CDR3 length equals 13 residues. Between the trimmed V and J ends, which lost 0 bases and 6 bases, there was a span of 5 bases. Germline CDR1 reads SGHAT; CDR2 reads FQDESV (reference sequence). CDR3 region: CASSLAEAGELFF. The DNA for the CDR3 is TGTGCCAGCAGCTTAGCGGAGGCCGGGGAGCTGTTTTTT. Full variable domain (missing parts from reference TRBV11-1 and TRBJ2-2): EAEVAQSPRYKITEKSQAVAFWCDPISGHATLYWYRQILGQGPELLVQFQDESVVDDSQLPKDRFSAERLKGVDSTLKIQPAELGDSAMYLCASSLAEAGELFFGEGSRLTVL.

The chain recombines TRBV7-2 with TRBJ1-6, with D hard to call. The V gene's germline CDR1 is SGHTA and CDR2 FQGNSA. V was cut by 4 bases and J by 10 bases, with 14 bases left in between. The CDR3 is 14 residues long. Written as DNA, the CDR3 is TGTGCCAGCAGCTCCCGGGGTAGGGAGTCACCCCTCCACTTT. Amino acid sequence: CASSSRGRESPLHF.

V and J are TRBV11-3 and TRBJ2-5; D might be TRBD1 (6 bases). Between the trimmed V and J ends, which lost 0 bases and 5 bases, there was a span of 16 bases. Germline-derived CDR1 and CDR2 are SGHNT and YENEEA. The length of the CDR3 is 16 residues. The CDR3 bases are TGTGCCAGCAGCTTAGAGGGAGTCCGGCAGGGGGAGACCCAGTACTTC. Translation: CASSLEGVRQGETQYF.

The rearrangement links TRBV12-3 or TRBV12-4 to TRBJ2-2; D not resolved. The CDR3 has 12 residues. Trimming left V 8 bases short and J 4 bases short, with 8 bases between. CDR3 loop: CASSSFTGELFF. In DNA, the CDR3 is TGTGCCAGCTCCAGTTTCACCGGGGAGCTGTTTTTT.

The V gene is TRBV7-9, the J gene TRBJ1-4; the match to TRBD1 covers 7 bases. In germline, CDR1 is SEHNR, CDR2 FQNEAQ (reference sequence). The CDR3 contains 16 residues. V shed 3 bases, J shed 4 bases, and the junction held 8 bases outside the gene matches. CDR3 bases: TGTGCCAGCAGCTTCGGCGGAGGGGGCTATAATGAAAAACTGTTTTTT. Its translation: CASSFGGGGYNEKLFF.

The CDR3 is CASRGAALSTEAFF. For the CDR3, the DNA is TGTGCCAGTAGAGGAGCAGCGCTATCGACTGAAGCTTTCTTT. This sequence joins TRBV19 and TRBJ1-1; no definite D call. Per germline, CDR1 LNHDA and CDR2 SQIVND (reference sequence). The CDR3 contains 14 residues. V lost 6 bases and J lost 5, with 16 bases in between. The full variable domain, rest sourced from reference TRBV19 and TRBJ1-1, is DGGITQSPKYLFRKEGQNVTLSCEQNLNHDAMYWYRQDPGQGLRLIYYSQIVNDFQKGDIAEGYSVSREKKESFPLTVTSAQKNPTAFYLCASRGAALSTEAFFGQGTRLTVV.

The chain joins TRBV5-6 to TRBJ1-5, with D possibly matching TRBD1 (6 bases). V was trimmed by 1 base and J by 0 bases, leaving 14 bases between them. This CDR3 region has 17 residues. CDR1 is SGHDT and CDR2 is YYEEEE in the germline V gene. CDR3 region: CASSLSGQKYSNQPQHF. The CDR3 DNA reads as TGTGCCAGCAGCTTGTCGGGACAAAAATATAGCAATCAGCCCCAGCATTTT.

V usage is TRBV5-1 and J usage is TRBJ2-3; TRBD2 agrees at 9 bases. In germline, CDR1 is SGHRS, CDR2 YFSETQ. V lost 4 bases and J lost 5; bases outside the gene matches: 11. The CDR3 extends over 16 amino acids. CDR3: CASSPRGSGRGDTQYF. Here the CDR3 DNA reads TGCGCCAGCAGCCCTCGGGGTAGCGGGAGAGGAGATACGCAGTATTTT.

The sample holds one count of this clone. DNA for the CDR3: TGTGCCAGTAGTAGCGGGACGGACTCTAACTATGGCTACACCTTC. Translating it yields CASSSGTDSNYGYTF. The chain uses TRBV19 and TRBJ1-2, with D perhaps matching TRBD1 (5 bases). Germline V lookup: CDR1 LNHDA, CDR2 SQIVND (reference sequence). The CDR3 is 15 residues long. The V gene lost 4 bases and the J gene lost 0 bases, with 12 bases spanning the gap.